Listed below are T cell receptor beta chains from one sample, sequenced in a study of vaccination and CD4 T cells after COVID-19. Antigens of these TCRs are unknown. TCRdb ran MiXCR on the PCR reads and lists one entry per CDR3 protein. The sample holds 15,000 to 20,000 distinct CDR3 sequences, approximately 50% seen once. The sample comprised CD4+ T cells from blood, cultured in vitro. The receptors derive from a human donor who had recovered from COVID-19. Each CDR3 is given with its conserved first and last residue. The order of the fields is clone size, CDR3 length, J gene, V gene, D gene, CDR3 DNA, CDR3 protein. A D gene is named only where the DNA matches it firmly. Part of the rows lack a size; the others show once, few, many or a class for expanded clones.

NA 13 TRBJ1-5 TRBV7-2 NA TGTGCCAGCAGTCCGACAGCTAATCAGCCCCAGCATTTT CASSPTANQPQHF
NA 15 TRBJ2-5 TRBV7-2 NA TGTGCCAGCAGCTTAGATCCCAGGGGCGCGAAGACCCAGTACTTC CASSLDPRGAKTQYF
NA 13 TRBJ2-5 TRBV2 TRBD1 TGTGCCAGCAGGGACAGGCACCAAGAGACCCAGTACTTC CASRDRHQETQYF
once 16 TRBJ2-3 TRBV19 NA TGTGCCAGTAGTAACGGATTGGGGCAGGGCACAGATACGCAGTATTTT CASSNGLGQGTDTQYF
NA 16 TRBJ1-1 TRBV2 NA TGTGCCAGCAGTGAAGTCCCGGGAGGGTATACCACTGAAGCTTTCTTT CASSEVPGGYTTEAFF
NA 15 TRBJ1-2 TRBV19 TRBD1 TGTGCCAGTAGTATTTATCAGGACAGGGTGCATGGCTACACCTTC CASSIYQDRVHGYTF
NA 14 TRBJ1-1 TRBV27 NA TGTGCCAGCAGTTTAAACGGACTGAACACTGAAGCTTTCTTT CASSLNGLNTEAFF
NA 15 TRBJ2-7 TRBV9 TRBD1 TGTGCCAGCAGCGCATACCCGGGACAGGGCTACGAGCAGTACTTC CASSAYPGQGYEQYF
NA 15 TRBJ2-4 TRBV19 NA TGTGCCAGTAGTATACTAGGGTTGAGTTGGGACATTCAGTACTTC CASSILGLSWDIQYF
NA 14 TRBJ2-3 TRBV7-9 NA TGTGCCAGCAGCTTAGCCCAGGGGTTAGATACGCAGTATTTT CASSLAQGLDTQYF
NA 14 TRBJ2-5 TRBV7-2 TRBD1 TGTGCCAGCAGCCGTGGGGACAGACAAGAGACCCAGTACTTC CASSRGDRQETQYF
once 14 TRBJ2-1 TRBV20-1 TRBD2 TGCTCCAGGACTAGCGGGGGGCTATCTGGGGAGCAGTTCTTC CSRTSGGLSGEQFF
few 17 TRBJ1-1 TRBV7-2 TRBD1 TGTGCCAGCAGCCCACGGACAGGGGGCGGTGAACGCACTGAAGCTTTCTTT CASSPRTGGGERTEAFF
NA 16 TRBJ1-5 TRBV4-1 TRBD1 TGCGCCAGCAGCCACGTGGACAGGGTTAGCAATCAGCCCCAGCATTTT CASSHVDRVSNQPQHF
NA 15 TRBJ2-1 TRBV7-2 NA TGTGCCAGCAGCTTACAGGGCACGTCCTACAATGAGCAGTTCTTC CASSLQGTSYNEQFF
NA 13 TRBJ2-5 TRBV12-5 NA TGTGCTAGTGGTGGGGGACTTCAAGAGACCCAGTACTTC CASGGGLQETQYF
few 14 TRBJ1-1 TRBV18 NA TGTGCCAGCTCACCAAGGGGAATGAACACTGAAGCTTTCTTT CASSPRGMNTEAFF
NA 16 TRBJ1-2 TRBV7-2 TRBD1 TGTGCCAGCAGCTCCGCCTATGGACAGGGGCAGCATGGCTACACCTTC CASSSAYGQGQHGYTF
medium-sized 16 TRBJ1-5 TRBV19 TRBD1 TGTGCCAGTACCGGGACAGACACTTATAGCAATCAGCCCCAGCATTTT CASTGTDTYSNQPQHF
few 17 TRBJ1-5 TRBV6-2/TRBV6-3 NA TGTGCCAGCAGTTATCTACCCAACCCCTATAGCAATCAGCCCCAGCATTTT CASSYLPNPYSNQPQHF
few 14 TRBJ2-3 TRBV6-1 TRBD2 TGTGCCAGCAGGCGGGAGGGCCTTACAGATACGCAGTATTTT CASRREGLTDTQYF
NA 11 TRBJ2-5 TRBV2 NA TGTGCCAGACAGTACCAAGAGACCCAGTACTTC CARQYQETQYF
NA 17 TRBJ1-5 TRBV19 TRBD1 TGTGCCAGTAGTGGCCGGGACAGGGGGTTCTCCAATCAGCCCCAGCATTTT CASSGRDRGFSNQPQHF
NA 20 TRBJ2-6 TRBV3-1 TRBD1 TGTGCCAGCAGCCCTACCGGGACAGGGGGAGGTTTCTCTGGGGCCAACGTCCTGACTTTC CASSPTGTGGGFSGANVLTF
NA 12 TRBJ1-1 TRBV6-1 NA TGTGCCAGCAGTCTACTGTGGGGTGAAGCTTTCTTT CASSLLWGEAFF
few 15 TRBJ2-3 TRBV10-2 TRBD2 TGCGCCAGCAGTGGTAGCGGGGGGGTCATAGATACGCAGTATTTT CASSGSGGVIDTQYF
NA 15 TRBJ1-5 TRBV20-1 NA TGCAGTGCTAGAGTTACGAGTCAGGGATATCAGCCCCAGCATTTT CSARVTSQGYQPQHF
NA 14 TRBJ2-7 TRBV6-1 TRBD1 TGTGCCAGCACCCGGACAGGGGGGCCCTACGAGCAGTACTTC CASTRTGGPYEQYF
NA 15 TRBJ1-2 TRBV12-3/TRBV12-4 NA TGTGCCAGCACCCGAGTAGGGGGAATTAACTATGGCTACACCTTC CASTRVGGINYGYTF
once 15 TRBJ2-3 TRBV10-3 TRBD2 TGTGCCATCAGTGACCTAGCGGGAAATGGGGATACGCAGTATTTT CAISDLAGNGDTQYF
NA 14 TRBJ2-7 TRBV6-2/TRBV6-3 TRBD2 TGTGCCAGCAGAGCTAGCGGGAGAGCCTACGAGCAGTACTTC CASRASGRAYEQYF